The next 27 T cell receptor beta chains were all read from a single sample in a study of post-analysis software for immune sequencing data. Points from the study as a whole: Four to six TRBV segments were significantly more frequent in patients than in controls. TRBV5-6, TRBV5-1 and TRBV20-1 were among these segments.

Every TCR beta cDNA library bore unique molecular identifiers. TCRdb re-called the PCR reads through MiXCR, storing one row per CDR3 protein. The table includes approximately 440,000 distinct CDR3 sequences, approximately 46% detected once. These receptors lack a known antigen. The sample was blood. The receptors come from a girl aged 10-17 years with multiple sclerosis.

The chain carries TRBV6-2 or TRBV6-3 and TRBJ2-3; weak D call: TRBD2 (5 bases). In germline, CDR1 is MNHEY, CDR2 SVGEGT. The V and J ends lost 8 bases and 0 bases respectively, with 18 bases between them. The CDR3 is 16 amino acids. CDR3 nucleotides: TGTGCCAGCCTCAACAGCCAGCGGCCAAGCACAGATACGCAGTATTTT. This gives the protein CASLNSQRPSTDTQYF.

This clonotype has a handful of counts. The chain joins TRBV18 to TRBJ2-7; 12 bases fit TRBD1. Germline loops: CDR1 KGHSH, CDR2 LQKENI. This CDR3 comprises 15 residues. The junction had 4 bases not matched to a gene; V was cut back by 3 bases and J by 4 bases. CDR3 protein: CASSPGTGGRYEQYF. The CDR3 DNA follows: TGTGCCAGCTCACCCGGGACAGGGGGCAGGTACGAGCAGTACTTC. The whole variable domain, remainder taken from reference TRBV18 and TRBJ2-7, is NAGVMQNPRHLVRRRGQEARLRCSPMKGHSHVYWYRQLPEEGLKFMVYLQKENIIDESGMPKERFSAEFPKEGPSILRIQQVVRGDSAAYFCASSPGTGGRYEQYFGPGTRLTVT.

A note on this clonotype: A much larger clone lies a single base off, so this may be a read error. The chain combines TRBV13 with TRBJ2-7, with D possibly TRBD1 on 6 matching bases. The CDR3 runs 14 residues. Germline lookup yields CDR1 PRHDT and CDR2 FYEKMQ (reference sequence). V lost 5 bases to trimming and J lost 0 bases, with 11 bases between them. CDR3: CASSRTESSYEQYF. As DNA, the CDR3 is TGTGCCAGCAGCCGGACAGAGAGCTCCTACGAGCAGTACTTC.

This rearrangement joins TRBV6-2 or TRBV6-3 to TRBJ1-2, with TRBD1 identical over 10 bases. The CDR3 runs to 14 residues. CDR1 and CDR2 from the germline V gene are MNHEY and SVGEGT. Trimming at V came to 5 bases and at J to 5 bases, leaving 5 bases not matched to a gene. For the CDR3, the DNA is TGTGCCAGCAGTCGACAGGGGGCTTGTTATGGCTACACCTTC. Translated, it gives CASSRQGACYGYTF.

This rearrangement joins TRBV12-3 or TRBV12-4 to TRBJ2-3; the match to TRBD2 covers 12 bases. The trim removed 6 bases at V and 2 bases at J, leaving 6 bases unmatched. The CDR3 spans 16 residues. CDR3 DNA sequence: TGTGCCAGCAGACCCTGGACTAGCGGGGACACAGATACGCAGTATTTT. Translating gives CASRPWTSGDTDTQYF.

This rearrangement joins TRBV28 to TRBJ2-7; D is possibly TRBD1 or TRBD2 (5 bases each). V gave up 6 bases and J gave up 4 bases, with 16 bases separating them. The length of the CDR3 is 14 residues. From germline, CDR1 is MDHEN and CDR2 SYDVKM. The CDR3 sequence is CASRDPGRDYEQYF. CDR3 in DNA: TGTGCCAGCAGAGACCCGGGACGGGATTACGAGCAGTACTTC.

This clonotype occurred a few times. This chain joins TRBV28 and TRBJ2-5, with TRBD1 as a possible D gene (5 bases). Germline CDR1 is MDHEN and CDR2 is SYDVKM. V was clipped by 0 bases and J by 2 bases, with 7 bases between them. This CDR3 has 14 residues. The DNA for the CDR3 is TGTGCCAGCAGTTTATGGACAGATCAAGAGACCCAGTACTTC. Encoded protein: CASSLWTDQETQYF.

The chain links TRBV20-1 to TRBJ2-1; 9 bases fit TRBD2. The junction had 9 bases not matched to a gene; V was cut back by 1 base and J by 5 bases. This CDR3 has 16 amino acids. CDR1 is DFQATT and CDR2 is SNEGSKA in the germline V gene (reference sequence). Written as DNA, the CDR3 is TGCAGTGCTAGAGCCTCGGCAGCTAGCGGGAACAATGAGCAGTTCTTC. Encoded protein: CSARASAASGNNEQFF.

The gene calls are TRBV19 and TRBJ2-5, with D possibly matching TRBD2 (6 bases). Trimming removed 2 bases from V and 4 bases from J, with 29 bases in between. The CDR3 is 20 amino acids. Germline V gene lookup returns CDR1 LNHDA and CDR2 SQIVND (reference sequence). As DNA, the CDR3 is TGTGCCAGTAGTATATACGGCTACGGGGGACCAAAGAGGAAGGGAGAGACCCAGTACTTC. Protein: CASSIYGYGGPKRKGETQYF.

The chain couples TRBV11-2 to TRBJ2-5; no reliable D call. CDR1 is SGHAT and CDR2 is FQNNGV in the germline V gene. CDR3 length equals 14 residues. V shed 3 bases and J shed 1 base, with 9 bases lying between them. The CDR3 here is CASSLERAQETQYF. In DNA form, the CDR3 reads TGTGCCAGCAGCTTGGAACGGGCCCAAGAGACCCAGTACTTC. The full variable domain, in which reference TRBV11-2 and TRBJ2-5 provide the parts outside the CDR3, is EAGVAQSPRYKIIEKRQSVAFWCNPISGHATLYWYQQILGQGPKLLIQFQNNGVVDDSQLPKDRFSAERLKGVDSTLKIQPAKLEDSAVYLCASSLERAQETQYFGPGTRLLVL.

The chain employs TRBV12-3 or TRBV12-4 and TRBJ2-5, with D possibly TRBD2 on 6 matching bases. The J call may be incorrect, as the DNA end agrees better with TRBJ2-7. The CDR3 extends over 14 amino acids. DNA of the CDR3: TGTGCCAGCAGTTTGGACGGGAGAGGCGACGAGCAGTACTTC. This encodes CASSLDGRGDEQYF.

This clonotype was detected only a few times. This chain links TRBV4-1 with TRBJ1-1; D remains unclear. Trimming shortened V by 1 base and J by 1 base, and 10 bases separated the two germline ends. This CDR3 has 15 amino acids. Germline V gene sequence: CDR1 MGHRA, CDR2 YSYEKL. CDR3 in amino acids: CASSQVFSSNTEAFF. The CDR3 DNA reads TGCGCCAGCAGCCAAGTCTTCAGCTCGAACACTGAAGCTTTCTTT.

Note on this clonotype: Its ends do not fully match the called genes, so a read error is possible. The chain combines TRBV5-1 with TRBJ1-2, with a tentative D call TRBD1 (5 bases). The CDR3 contains 15 residues. CDR1 SGHRS and CDR2 YFSETQ come from the germline V gene. Written as DNA, the CDR3 is TGCGCCAGCAGCTTGACAGTGGGGCAAACCTATGGCCACACCTTC. Translated: CASSLTVGQTYGHTF.

This clonotype has a handful of counts. The DNA for the CDR3 is TGCAGTGCTAGAGGGGCAGGGGCCTCCTCTAACTATGGCTACACCTTC. It specifies CSARGAGASSNYGYTF. This chain joins TRBV20-1 and TRBJ1-2; D may be TRBD1 (6 bases). In germline, CDR1 is DFQATT, CDR2 SNEGSKA (reference sequence). The CDR3 is 16 residues long. The V and J ends lost 1 base and 0 bases respectively, with 15 bases between them.

The chain couples TRBV7-9 to TRBJ2-7, with 8 nucleotides matching TRBD1. The CDR3 has 16 residues. The junction had 7 bases not matched to a gene; V was cut back by 2 bases and J by 1 base. Germline CDR1 SEHNR, CDR2 FQNEAQ (reference sequence). The CDR3 protein is CASSLSWQGASYEQYF. In DNA form, the CDR3 reads TGTGCCAGCAGCTTATCTTGGCAGGGGGCATCCTACGAGCAGTACTTC.

This clonotype turned up a few times. V usage is TRBV7-2 and J usage is TRBJ2-3; D is uncertain. The CDR3 is made up of 13 amino acids. Germline CDR1 SGHTA, CDR2 FQGNSA. V was shortened by 1 base and J by 8 bases, with 10 bases between the two germline ends. The CDR3 region is CASSLDWSGTQYF. The CDR3 nucleotides read TGTGCCAGCAGCTTAGATTGGTCGGGTACGCAGTATTTT.

This clonotype has just a few counts. The germline gene is not matched at one end of the junction; a read error may be the cause. V and J are TRBV20-1 and TRBJ2-4, with D unresolved. The CDR3 is 14 residues long. Germline loops: CDR1 DFQATT, CDR2 SNEGSKA (reference sequence). The CDR3 nucleotides read TGCGGTGCTAGAGATGGCCGACTCTTAAACATTCAGTACTTC. Protein sequence: CGARDGRLLNIQYF.

This clonotype appeared once. DNA of the CDR3: TGTGCCAGCAGCTTCAACAGGGAGTACGAGCAGTACTTC. It specifies CASSFNREYEQYF. The V call is TRBV11-2, the J call TRBJ2-7; possibly TRBD1 for D (6 bases). Germline CDR1 and CDR2: SGHAT and FQNNGV. The CDR3 consists of 13 residues. Trimming pared 3 bases from V and 4 bases from J, leaving 10 bases between.

CDR3 region: CASSQPDRGNGYTF. The CDR3 DNA sequence: TGTGCCAGCAGCCAACCGGACAGGGGGAATGGCTACACCTTC. This chain joins TRBV4-2 and TRBJ1-2, with TRBD1 matching 10 bases. Trimming took 2 bases from V and 6 from J; bases not matched to a gene: 3. CDR1 LGHNA and CDR2 YNFKEQ come from the germline V gene. This CDR3 is built from 14 residues.

The chain combines TRBV4-1 with TRBJ1-2, with unresolved D. The CDR3 runs 13 residues. The germline V and J ends were trimmed by 1 base and 4 bases, with 7 bases remaining between them. Germline assignment: CDR1 MGHRA and CDR2 YSYEKL. CDR3 in DNA: TGCGCCAGCAGCCAAGTCCCCGTCTATGGCTACACCTTC. It translates to CASSQVPVYGYTF.

This sequence joins TRBV7-2 and TRBJ1-2, with D possibly TRBD1 on 5 matching bases. CDR1 and CDR2 (germline): SGHTA, FQGNSA. V shed 8 bases and J shed 4 bases, with 11 bases lying between them. This CDR3 has 12 residues. CDR3 protein: CASAQGGYGYTF. In DNA form, the CDR3 reads TGTGCCAGCGCCCAGGGCGGCTATGGCTACACCTTC.

A few counts support this clonotype. The chain links TRBV7-9 to TRBJ2-5, with no clear D. The V gene's germline CDR1 is SEHNR and CDR2 FQNEAQ (reference sequence). The CDR3 covers 13 residues. V shed 3 bases and J shed 5 bases, with 10 bases lying between them. CDR3 residues: CASSLDGLETQYF. The DNA of the CDR3 is TGTGCCAGCAGCTTGGACGGGTTGGAGACCCAGTACTTC.

Here the CDR3 DNA reads TGTGCCAGCAGCTTAGGGTATCGAAGCCCCTACAATGAGCAGTTCTTC. Its protein is CASSLGYRSPYNEQFF. The V and J genes are TRBV7-2 and TRBJ2-1, with D hard to call. Germline values: CDR1 SGHTA, CDR2 FQGNSA. This CDR3 comprises 16 residues. V was cut by 1 base and J by 2 bases, with 12 bases left in between. The whole variable domain, remainder taken from reference TRBV7-2 and TRBJ2-1, is GAGVSQSPSNKVTEKGKDVELRCDPISGHTALYWYRQSLGQGLEFLIYFQGNSAPDKSGLPSDRFSAERTGGSVSTLTIQRTQQEDSAVYLCASSLGYRSPYNEQFFGPGTRLTVL.

This sequence joins TRBV4-1 and TRBJ2-7, with 8 bases fitting TRBD1. The CDR3 loop spans 15 amino acids. V shed 1 base, J shed 6 bases, and the junction held 8 bases outside the gene matches. CDR1 MGHRA and CDR2 YSYEKL come from the germline V gene. The CDR3 nucleotides read TGCGCCAGCAGCCAAGCAGGACAGGGCGGTGGCGAGCAGTACTTC. Encoded protein: CASSQAGQGGGEQYF.

The rearrangement links TRBV4-2 to TRBJ2-5; 7 bases are a match to TRBD2. The end of the DNA aligns better with TRBJ2-7, so the J call may be wrong. The CDR3 is 15 amino acids. Germline CDR1 reads LGHNA; CDR2 reads YNFKEQ. The CDR3 region is CASSQEAGVATEQYF. The CDR3 DNA reads as TGTGCCAGCAGCCAAGAGGCGGGAGTAGCGACCGAGCAGTACTTC.

The chain joins TRBV14 to TRBJ1-5; D is unclear. Trimming cost V 1 base and J 7 bases, with 8 bases left between them. Germline V gene sequence: CDR1 SGHDN, CDR2 FVKESK. The CDR3 length is 13 residues. The CDR3 coding sequence is TGTGCCAGCAGCCAAGCGGTCCACCAGCCCCAGCATTTT. Residues: CASSQAVHQPQHF.

This clonotype appeared a few times. V usage is TRBV24-1 and J usage is TRBJ2-6, with D uncertain. CDR3 length: 15 amino acids. Germline CDR1 and CDR2: KGHDR and SFDVKD. V was pared by 3 bases and J by 2 bases, with 7 bases between. CDR3 sequence (DNA): TGTGCCACCAGTGATAAAATTACTGGGGCCAACGTCCTGACTTTC. Its translation is CATSDKITGANVLTF.